This record covers a single T cell receptor (beta chain). Its target is not known. This entry comes from a study of human CD8 memory T cell subsets. UMI-labeled 5' RACE was the method by which TCR beta libraries were made. From its re-call of the 5' RACE reads, TCRdb lists each CDR3 protein once, without DNA. This table lists thousands of distinct CDR3 sequences. The germline CDR1 and CDR2 sequences are LNHDA and SQIVND (reference sequence). The CDR3 consists of 12 residues. Study results and caveats: Stem-like memory and precursor exhausted T cells had similarly high diversity, unlike effector memory cells. The stem-like memory T cell repertoire shared very little with the precursor exhausted T cell repertoire. Stem-like memory T cell repertoires seemed more diverse than precursor exhausted ones by Chao1 estimates.

This TCR was recovered from a human donor in good health. This sequence joins TRBV19 and TRBJ2-3. Sequencing input: CD8+ T cells from PBMCs. The CDR3: CASSMPPDTQYF.